This section outlines one T cell receptor beta chain sequence together with its context. What it binds is not known. Relative to the germline gene, one junction end is altered; a read error may explain this. From CD4+ cells came CD45RA+ naive and CD45RA-negative memory subsets. In the authors' workflow: Junction-only sequences without quality scores were provided by ImmunoSEQ, so filtering was different. Assay used: immunoSEQ multiplex PCR; TCRdb lists only in-frame clones, some missing. V, J and clone size derive from that table, while D and trimming were established from the DNA sequence. The sample has 2,500,000 or so clones, roughly 92% seen once; the top ten hold around 0.38%. This CDR3 is built from 13 residues. Germline loops: CDR1 SGDLS, CDR2 YYNGEE. These data belong to a study of shared clonotypes between healthy human individuals. Study results and limitations: The genetic and exposure-history diversity represented was limited by few donors.

The receptor comes from a young man in good health. Some clones in this sample may be carry-over from other donors' samples. The sample was naive CD4+ T cells from PBMCs. Subset indicated: CD45RA+ positively selected. This chain links TRBV9 with TRBJ1-3; D is unresolved. The CDR3 DNA is TGTGCCAGCAGCCCAGCGACTGGGAACACCATATATTTT. Its protein is CASSPATGNTIYF.